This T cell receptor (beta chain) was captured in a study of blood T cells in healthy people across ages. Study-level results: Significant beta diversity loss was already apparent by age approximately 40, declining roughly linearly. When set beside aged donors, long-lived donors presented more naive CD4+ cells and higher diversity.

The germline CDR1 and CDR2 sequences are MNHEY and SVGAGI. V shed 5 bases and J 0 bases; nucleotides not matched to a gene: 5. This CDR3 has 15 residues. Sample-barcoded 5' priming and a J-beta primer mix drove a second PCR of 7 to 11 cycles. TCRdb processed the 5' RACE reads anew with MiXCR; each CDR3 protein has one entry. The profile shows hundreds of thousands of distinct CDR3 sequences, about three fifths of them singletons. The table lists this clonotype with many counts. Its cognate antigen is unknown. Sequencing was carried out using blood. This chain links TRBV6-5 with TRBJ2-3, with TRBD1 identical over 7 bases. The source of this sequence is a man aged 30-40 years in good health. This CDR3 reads CASSTQGQSTDTQYF. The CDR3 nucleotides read TGTGCCAGCAGTACACAGGGACAGAGCACAGATACGCAGTATTTT.